One and the same sample provided the 29 T cell receptor beta chains below, sequenced in a study of blood T cell repertoires in COVID-19. Repertoires were generated with immunoSEQ multiplex PCR, while TCRdb's copy carries only in-frame clones and drops some. This sample carries a few hundred thousand clones, around nine tenths of them seen once, and the ten largest clones take around 9%. Sequencing input: PBMCs or T cells enriched from blood (not recorded which). The source is a woman aged 30 to 39 who had recovered from COVID-19.

The chain employs TRBV27 and TRBJ2-3; D is possibly TRBD2 (5 bases). Trimming took off 1 base at V and 5 bases at J, with 10 bases between the two ends. This CDR3 spans 14 amino acids. Per germline, CDR1 MNHEY and CDR2 SMNVEV (reference sequence). The CDR3 DNA sequence: TGTGCCAGCAGTTTATATGTCGGGGTAGATACGCAGTATTTT. Encoded protein: CASSLYVGVDTQYF.

This chain connects TRBV4-1 to TRBJ2-7, with 14 bases fitting TRBD2. J lost 6 bases, V lost 3 bases, and 13 bases had no gene match. This CDR3 is built from 18 residues. Germline values: CDR1 MGHRA, CDR2 YSYEKL. Here the CDR3 DNA reads TGCGCCAGCAGCCACACAGACCTGGGACTAGCGGGAGCACGCGAGCAGTACTTC. Its translation is CASSHTDLGLAGAREQYF.

CDR3 DNA: TGTGCCAGCAGTTTATTGGACAACTATTATGGCTACACCTTC. Its protein is CASSLLDNYYGYTF. The V gene is TRBV28, the J gene TRBJ1-2; a weak D match, TRBD1 (5 bases). The germline V gene has CDR1 MDHEN and CDR2 SYDVKM. The CDR3 totals 14 residues. V was cut by 1 base and J by 5 bases, with 11 bases left in between.

V usage is TRBV5-1 and J usage is TRBJ1-1, with TRBD1 identical over 9 bases. V was clipped by 0 bases and J by 5 bases; unmatched bases: 8. Germline V lookup: CDR1 SGHRS, CDR2 YFSETQ. This CDR3 spans 16 amino acids. The CDR3 DNA reads TGCGCCAGCAGCTTGGTTCGGACAGGGGTATGGACTGAAGCTTTCTTT. This translates into CASSLVRTGVWTEAFF.

This clone is a singleton in its sample. The chain recombines TRBV11-2 with TRBJ2-1, with D hard to call. CDR3 length equals 15 residues. The V end lost 1 base, the J end lost 0 bases, and 7 bases lay between the germline ends. Germline assignment: CDR1 SGHAT and CDR2 FQNNGV. The CDR3: CASSLVPGSYNEQFF. Written as DNA, the CDR3 is TGTGCCAGCAGCTTAGTCCCGGGCTCCTACAATGAGCAGTTCTTC. Full variable domain (missing parts from reference TRBV11-2 and TRBJ2-1): EAGVAQSPRYKIIEKRQSVAFWCNPISGHATLYWYQQILGQGPKLLIQFQNNGVVDDSQLPKDRFSAERLKGVDSTLKIQPAKLEDSAVYLCASSLVPGSYNEQFFGPGTRLTVL.

This chain links TRBV7-2 with TRBJ2-1; no clear D. Trimming shortened V by 0 bases and J by 6 bases, and 9 bases separated the two germline ends. Germline-derived CDR1 and CDR2 are SGHTA and FQGNSA. The CDR3 loop spans 14 amino acids. The CDR3 here is CASSLAYQANEQFF. In DNA, the CDR3 is TGTGCCAGCAGCTTAGCGTACCAGGCCAATGAGCAGTTCTTC.

The CDR3, as DNA: TGTGCCAGCAGCTCTACACTCTCAGCAGGGGGATACTATGGCTACACCTTC. This codes for CASSSTLSAGGYYGYTF. The V call is TRBV7-2, the J call TRBJ1-2, with 7 bases matching TRBD1. CDR1 and CDR2 (germline): SGHTA, FQGNSA. V was pared by 4 bases and J by 3 bases, with 14 bases of the junction left unmatched. This CDR3 spans 17 amino acids.

The CDR3 DNA reads as TGTGCCAGCAGTTTAGGAGGAGCGGAGGGCTACAATGAGCAGTTCTTC. It is translated as CASSLGGAEGYNEQFF. The chain links TRBV27 to TRBJ2-1, with D perhaps matching TRBD2 (6 bases). The CDR3 is 16 residues long. The ends were cut back, 2 bases at V and 3 bases at J, with 14 bases in the middle. Germline CDR1 reads MNHEY; CDR2 reads SMNVEV (reference sequence).

V usage is TRBV9 and J usage is TRBJ2-1, with 12 bases fitting TRBD2. Germline values: CDR1 SGDLS, CDR2 YYNGEE. CDR3 length: 16 amino acids. After removal of 3 bases from V and 5 bases from J, the junction contained 6 bases not matched to a gene. CDR3 in DNA: TGTGCCAGCAGCGGGACCTGGACTAGCGGGGACAATGAGCAGTTCTTC. Its translation: CASSGTWTSGDNEQFF.

This chain uses TRBV28 with TRBJ2-7; 10 positions match TRBD2. The CDR3 has 15 amino acids. The J segment lost 4 bases and the V segment lost 5 bases, leaving 8 bases of the junction unmatched. Germline CDR1 MDHEN, CDR2 SYDVKM. The CDR3 spells CASSIAGGNWYEQYF. As DNA, the CDR3 is TGTGCCAGCAGTATAGCGGGAGGCAATTGGTACGAGCAGTACTTC.

The rearrangement links TRBV7-9 to TRBJ2-2; weak D call: TRBD2 (6 bases). The germline CDR1 and CDR2 sequences are SEHNR and FQNEAQ (reference sequence). CDR3 length: 15 amino acids. Trimming cost V 10 bases and J 4 bases, with 19 bases left between them. CDR3 loop: CAIIRETRSTGELFF. For the CDR3, the DNA is TGTGCCATCATCCGGGAGACGCGGAGCACCGGGGAGCTGTTTTTT.

The chain has TRBV4-1 and TRBJ1-2; D unclear. Trimming stripped 0 bases from V and 4 bases from J, with 18 bases between. Germline V CDR1 and CDR2: MGHRA, YSYEKL. The CDR3 has 17 residues. CDR3 coding DNA: TGCGCCAGCAGCCAAGAGTCCACGGGGTCGATTAGCTATGGCTACACCTTC. It encodes CASSQESTGSISYGYTF.

V usage is TRBV28 and J usage is TRBJ1-1, with 7 bases identical to TRBD1. Germline V CDR1 and CDR2: MDHEN, SYDVKM. The V and J ends lost 6 bases and 1 base, in that order; junction bases with no gene match: 5. The CDR3 length is 14 residues. The CDR3 nucleotides are TGTGCCAGCAGCTCGGGACAGACGAACACTGAAGCTTTCTTT. This translates into CASSSGQTNTEAFF.

The J gene is TRBJ2-1, the V gene TRBV12-3 or TRBV12-4, with a weak D call TRBD2 (6 bases). V lost 3 bases to trimming and J lost 6 bases, with 9 bases between them. This CDR3 is 13 amino acids long. The CDR3 region is CASSLGLPNEQFF. The CDR3 bases are TGTGCCAGCAGTTTGGGACTCCCCAATGAGCAGTTCTTC.

The chain combines TRBV27 with TRBJ1-4; weak D call: TRBD1 (5 bases). Germline V CDR1 and CDR2: MNHEY, SMNVEV (reference sequence). V gave up 5 bases and J gave up 4 bases, with 17 bases separating them. The CDR3 contains 16 residues. The CDR3 region is CASSPFWGGVNEKLFF. CDR3 coding DNA: TGTGCCAGCAGTCCATTCTGGGGGGGAGTTAATGAAAAACTGTTTTTT. The variable domain in full, completed from reference TRBV27 and TRBJ1-4, reads EAQVTQNPRYLITVTGKKLTVTCSQNMNHEYMSWYRQDPGLGLRQIYYSMNVEVTDKGDVPEGYKVSRKEKRNFPLILESPSPNQTSLYFCASSPFWGGVNEKLFFGSGTQLSVL.

The chain links TRBV6-5 to TRBJ2-7; a weak D match, TRBD2 (5 bases). The germline V gene encodes CDR1 MNHEY and CDR2 SVGAGI. The CDR3 contains 15 residues. V was pared by 4 bases and J by 1 base, with 14 bases between. CDR3 coding DNA: TGTGCCAGCAGTTCCCGGGGTATGTTATCCTACGAGCAGTACTTC. It specifies CASSSRGMLSYEQYF.

This clone occurred once. The gene calls are TRBV30 and TRBJ1-3; 9 bases are shared with TRBD1. The germline CDR1 and CDR2 sequences are GTSNPN and SVGIG (reference sequence). V lost 0 bases to trimming and J lost 8 bases; unmatched junction nucleotides: 8. The CDR3 totals 15 residues. The CDR3 DNA follows: TGTGCCTGGAGTGTACAGGACAGGGGTGTAGACACCATATATTTT. Encoded protein: CAWSVQDRGVDTIYF.

This rearrangement joins TRBV10-3 to TRBJ1-3, with a tentative D call TRBD1 (5 bases). CDR1 and CDR2 (germline): ENHRY, SYGVKD. Trimming cost V 3 bases and J 0 bases, with 9 bases left between them. There are 15 residues in the CDR3. This CDR3 reads CAISEGANSGNTIYF. CDR3 DNA sequence: TGTGCCATCAGTGAAGGGGCAAACTCTGGAAACACCATATATTTT.

The chain uses TRBV4-1 and TRBJ2-7; 10 bases map to TRBD2. The CDR3 extends over 15 amino acids. The trim removed 4 bases at V and 3 bases at J, leaving 6 bases unmatched. CDR1 and CDR2 from the germline V gene are MGHRA and YSYEKL. The CDR3 DNA reads as TGCGCCAGCAGCCGGACTAGCGGAGACTTCTACGAGCAGTACTTC. As protein: CASSRTSGDFYEQYF.

The chain uses TRBV28 and TRBJ2-1, with TRBD1 matching over 7 bases. Germline V CDR1 and CDR2: MDHEN, SYDVKM. The CDR3 sequence is 17 residues long. V was pared by 5 bases and J by 5 bases, with 15 bases of the junction left unmatched. The CDR3 loop is CASSIPDRPRNNNEQFF. The CDR3 DNA reads TGTGCCAGCAGTATCCCGGACAGGCCACGGAACAACAATGAGCAGTTCTTC.

V gene TRBV9 combines with J gene TRBJ2-3; 14 positions match TRBD2. The CDR3 is 18 amino acids. The trim removed 3 bases at V and 3 bases at J, leaving 9 bases unmatched. Germline V CDR1 and CDR2: SGDLS, YYNGEE. In DNA form, the CDR3 reads TGTGCCAGCAGCGATCCGGGACTAGCGGGAGTCGCGACAGATACGCAGTATTTT. Protein product: CASSDPGLAGVATDTQYF.

The rearrangement uses TRBV2 and TRBJ2-1; 11 bases map to TRBD2. The CDR3 is 14 residues long. V was clipped by 4 bases and J by 6 bases; unmatched bases: 2. Germline values: CDR1 SNHLY, CDR2 FYNNEI. This chain's CDR3 is CASSGLAGPNEQFF. Written as DNA, the CDR3 is TGTGCCAGCAGTGGACTAGCGGGACCCAATGAGCAGTTCTTC.

This chain links TRBV5-1 with TRBJ1-3, with D possibly matching TRBD1 (6 bases). This CDR3 has 14 amino acids. The V gene lost 2 bases and the J gene lost 8 bases, with 14 bases spanning the gap. CDR1 and CDR2 from the germline V gene are SGHRS and YFSETQ. CDR3 DNA sequence: TGCGCCAGCAGCTTTACAGGGCAAGGGGACACCATATATTTT. It yields the protein CASSFTGQGDTIYF.

This chain links TRBV11-2 with TRBJ2-1; no definite D call. This CDR3 has 17 amino acids. V shed 4 bases and J shed 0 bases, with 16 bases lying between them. Germline-derived CDR1 and CDR2 are SGHAT and FQNNGV. The CDR3 spells CASSSRPTASSYNEQFF. The CDR3 bases are TGTGCCAGCAGCTCGCGACCCACCGCTAGCTCCTACAATGAGCAGTTCTTC.

The chain combines TRBV13 with TRBJ2-7; 7 nucleotides align to TRBD2. Trimming removed 3 bases from V and 7 bases from J; junction bases left unmatched: 12. CDR3 length: 15 residues. CDR1 is PRHDT and CDR2 is FYEKMQ in the germline V gene (reference sequence). CDR3 sequence: CASSLGGGGRSEQYF. The DNA of the CDR3 is TGTGCCAGCAGCTTGGGGGGGGGAGGGCGCTCGGAGCAGTACTTC.

V is TRBV19 and J is TRBJ1-5; D ambiguous. Germline V lookup: CDR1 LNHDA, CDR2 SQIVND (reference sequence). The CDR3 consists of 16 residues. CDR3 in amino acids: CATRGIFSGGNQPQHF. CDR3 bases: TGTGCGACAAGAGGGATATTTAGTGGGGGCAATCAGCCCCAGCATTTT.

The CDR3 protein is CASSQTGVADTQYF. For the CDR3, the DNA is TGCGCCAGCAGCCAAACAGGGGTGGCAGATACGCAGTATTTT. V is TRBV5-1 and J is TRBJ2-3, with 7 positions matching TRBD1. This CDR3 is 14 amino acids long. Germline loops: CDR1 SGHRS, CDR2 YFSETQ. Trimming cost V 4 bases and J 4 bases; bases outside gene matches: 6.

The rearrangement links TRBV18 to TRBJ1-6; maybe TRBD1 (5 bases). Deletions cut 1 base from V and 10 bases from J, with 26 bases between. The germline V gene encodes CDR1 KGHSH and CDR2 LQKENI. This CDR3 is built from 19 residues. The DNA for the CDR3 is TGTGCCAGCTCACCACTCGGGGGAGGAAGGCCTGATATGGGATCACCCCTCCACTTT. Its protein product is CASSPLGGGRPDMGSPLHF. Together with reference TRBV18 and TRBJ1-6, the CDR3 gives the full variable domain: NAGVMQNPRHLVRRRGQEARLRCSPMKGHSHVYWYRQLPEEGLKFMVYLQKENIIDESGMPKERFSAEFPKEGPSILRIQQVVRGDSAAYFCASSPLGGGRPDMGSPLHFGNGTRLTVT.

The V gene is TRBV19, the J gene TRBJ1-5, with 9 bases that match TRBD1. CDR1 LNHDA and CDR2 SQIVND come from the germline V gene (reference sequence). The CDR3 totals 18 residues. Trimming at V came to 5 bases and at J to 4 bases, leaving 15 bases not matched to a gene. DNA for the CDR3: TGTGCCAGTAGTCCGCGACAGGGGGTATTGTTCTTGAATCAGCCCCAGCATTTT. It is translated as CASSPRQGVLFLNQPQHF.